One and the same sample provided the 17 T cell receptor beta chains below, sequenced in a study of T-cell memory formation after mild COVID-19. TCRdb reprocessed the 5' RACE reads via MiXCR and lists one record per CDR3 protein. There are roughly 80,000 distinct CDR3 sequences in the sample; approximately 15% occur only once, and about 33% lies in the top ten. The sequenced sample consisted of PBMCs or a T cell subset sorted from them (not recorded which). All receptors come from an adult woman who had mild COVID-19 (a few samples of this study predate the infection). Cell type and time point are not known.

This clonotype has only a few counts. The V and J genes are TRBV5-1 and TRBJ2-4; 13 bases fit TRBD2. The CDR3 is 17 amino acids. Germline V CDR1 and CDR2: SGHRS, YFSETQ. J was trimmed by 7 bases and V by 0 bases; bases with no gene match: 7. CDR3 sequence: CASSLGLAGGIWNIQYF. The CDR3 DNA reads TGCGCCAGCAGCTTGGGACTAGCGGGAGGCATCTGGAACATTCAGTACTTC.

In its sample, this clonotype was seen a few times. This chain connects TRBV7-9 to TRBJ2-7; 9 nucleotides agree with TRBD1. Germline CDR1 and CDR2: SEHNR and FQNEAQ (reference sequence). V was clipped by 5 bases and J by 3 bases; unmatched bases: 5. This CDR3 is 14 amino acids long. This CDR3 is CASSVGTGIYEQYF. In DNA form, the CDR3 reads TGTGCCAGCAGCGTCGGGACAGGGATCTACGAGCAGTACTTC.

This clonotype was seen many times. The V and J genes are TRBV6-5 and TRBJ2-2; D call uncertain. The CDR3 is 14 amino acids. Trimming shortened V by 8 bases and J by 6 bases, and 16 bases separated the two germline ends. Germline assignment: CDR1 MNHEY and CDR2 SVGAGI. The CDR3 sequence is CASVSGVAAGELFF. In DNA, the CDR3 is TGTGCCAGCGTTTCTGGGGTCGCGGCCGGGGAGCTGTTTTTT.

This clonotype was found a few times. V usage is TRBV7-2 and J usage is TRBJ2-7, with D maybe TRBD1 (6 bases). V lost 5 bases to trimming and J lost 6 bases, with 23 bases between them. This CDR3 spans 16 amino acids. Looked up from germline, CDR1 is SGHTA and CDR2 is FQGNSA. The CDR3 nucleotides are TGTGCCAGCAGCAGGACACATACAGGGCCCCCCAGCGAGCAGTACTTC. Protein product: CASSRTHTGPPSEQYF.

This rearrangement joins TRBV7-6 to TRBJ2-3; D remains unclear. Germline CDR1 reads SGHVS; CDR2 reads FNYEAQ. CDR3 size: 14 residues. Trimming stripped 2 bases from V and 6 bases from J, with 12 bases between. In nucleotides, the CDR3 is TGTGCCAGCAGCTTATATGTATCCGCCGATACGCAGTATTTT. This sequence encodes CASSLYVSADTQYF.

The J gene is TRBJ2-7, the V gene TRBV5-1; possibly TRBD1 or TRBD2 for D (5 bases each). Germline V CDR1 and CDR2: SGHRS, YFSETQ. Trimming removed 2 bases from V and 4 bases from J, with 10 bases in between. The CDR3 sequence is 13 residues long. The CDR3 here is CASSLGTEYEQYF. The CDR3 nucleotides read TGCGCCAGCAGCTTAGGGACGGAGTACGAGCAGTACTTC.

This clonotype was counted ten times or more. The chain combines TRBV5-1 with TRBJ2-1; D ambiguous. This CDR3 contains 15 residues. The germline V gene has CDR1 SGHRS and CDR2 YFSETQ. V gave up 3 bases and J gave up 5 bases, with 15 bases separating them. CDR3 sequence (DNA): TGCGCCAGCAGCTACTTATCGGTTGATAACAATGAGCAGTTCTTC. This sequence encodes CASSYLSVDNNEQFF.

The chain is built from TRBV19 and TRBJ2-1, with D uncertain. The length of the CDR3 is 10 residues. Trimming left V 6 bases short and J 8 bases short, with 5 bases between. Per the germline V gene, CDR1 is LNHDA and CDR2 is SQIVND (reference sequence). The DNA for the CDR3 is TGTGCCAGTAGGGGGTATGAGCAGTTCTTC. Amino acids: CASRGYEQFF.

V and J are TRBV7-6 and TRBJ2-1, with 8 bases aligning to TRBD1. CDR3 length equals 13 residues. V was pared by 2 bases and J by 7 bases, with 1 base of the junction left unmatched. CDR1 is SGHVS and CDR2 is FNYEAQ in the germline V gene. CDR3 protein: CASSLNRGNEQFF. The CDR3 DNA follows: TGTGCCAGCAGCTTAAACAGGGGGAATGAGCAGTTCTTC.

This clonotype has a handful of counts. The chain combines TRBV29-1 with TRBJ1-1; D is ambiguous. Germline V gives CDR1 SQVTM, CDR2 ANQGSEA. V was clipped by 6 bases and J by 0 bases, with 11 bases between them. This CDR3 has 13 residues. The CDR3 nucleotides are TGCAGCGTCAAGGACGGCATGAACACTGAAGCTTTCTTT. Amino acids: CSVKDGMNTEAFF. The full variable domain, its missing parts supplied by reference TRBV29-1 and TRBJ1-1, is SAVISQKPSRDICQRGTSLTIQCQVDSQVTMMFWYRQQPGQSLTLIATANQGSEATYESGFVIDKFPISRPNLTFSTLTVSNMSPEDSSIYLCSVKDGMNTEAFFGQGTRLTVV.

J is TRBJ2-3 and V is TRBV3-1; D remains ambiguous. V was trimmed by 1 base and J by 6 bases, leaving 11 bases between them. This CDR3 contains 14 residues. The germline gives CDR1 LGHDT, CDR2 YNNKEL (reference sequence). CDR3 nucleotide sequence: TGTGCCAGCAGCCAAGCACCCCCCCCGGATACGCAGTATTTT. Its translation is CASSQAPPPDTQYF.

The chain uses TRBV12-3 or TRBV12-4 and TRBJ2-1; the D gene is possibly TRBD1 (5 bases). V gave up 8 bases and J gave up 13 bases, with 12 bases separating them. This CDR3 has 10 amino acids. CDR3 protein: CASGASLQFF. The CDR3 nucleotides read TGTGCCAGCGGGGCCTCTCTTCAGTTCTTC.

This clonotype was seen a handful of times. This chain connects TRBV6-5 to TRBJ2-1, with TRBD2 matching 7 bases. Losses at the gene ends were 0 bases for V and 4 bases for J; bases not matched to a gene: 9. CDR1 is MNHEY and CDR2 is SVGAGI in the germline V gene. This CDR3 comprises 17 residues. The DNA for the CDR3 is TGTGCCAGCAGTTACTCGAGCGGGGAGGTTGGATACAATGAGCAGTTCTTC. Its translation: CASSYSSGEVGYNEQFF.

This chain connects TRBV11-2 to TRBJ2-5, with 7 bases that match TRBD1. The germline V gene has CDR1 SGHAT and CDR2 FQNNGV. V dropped 5 bases and J dropped 2; count of bases not matched to a gene: 17. The CDR3 has 18 amino acids. CDR3 in amino acids: CASSPTPGGGRGQETQYF. In DNA form, the CDR3 reads TGTGCCAGCAGCCCAACGCCGGGCGGTGGCAGGGGGCAAGAGACCCAGTACTTC.

This clonotype was observed a few times. The chain combines TRBV4-2 with TRBJ2-7; D possibly uses TRBD1 or TRBD2 (5 bases each). CDR3 length equals 16 residues. V was pared by 3 bases and J by 5 bases, with 20 bases between. Germline CDR1 is LGHNA and CDR2 is YNFKEQ. Written as DNA, the CDR3 is TGTGCCAGCAGCCACCCCCTCTACGGGGCCGGCCACGAGCAGTACTTC. The encoded protein is CASSHPLYGAGHEQYF.

This clonotype has a count of ten or more. V gene TRBV13 combines with J gene TRBJ2-2; 8 bases align to TRBD2. The germline V gene has CDR1 PRHDT and CDR2 FYEKMQ (reference sequence). The CDR3 has 14 residues. V shed 4 bases and J 5 bases; nucleotides not matched to a gene: 3. The CDR3 coding sequence is TGTGCCAGCAGCTCCAGCGGGGGTACCGGGGAGCTGTTTTTT. Amino acids: CASSSSGGTGELFF.

The gene calls are TRBV5-1 and TRBJ2-5; D is ambiguous. This CDR3 spans 15 amino acids. The germline gives CDR1 SGHRS, CDR2 YFSETQ. Trimming removed 0 bases at V and 1 base at J, with 10 bases between. The CDR3 loop is CASSLAGRSQETQYF. The CDR3 nucleotides read TGCGCCAGCAGCTTGGCCGGACGTTCCCAAGAGACCCAGTACTTC.